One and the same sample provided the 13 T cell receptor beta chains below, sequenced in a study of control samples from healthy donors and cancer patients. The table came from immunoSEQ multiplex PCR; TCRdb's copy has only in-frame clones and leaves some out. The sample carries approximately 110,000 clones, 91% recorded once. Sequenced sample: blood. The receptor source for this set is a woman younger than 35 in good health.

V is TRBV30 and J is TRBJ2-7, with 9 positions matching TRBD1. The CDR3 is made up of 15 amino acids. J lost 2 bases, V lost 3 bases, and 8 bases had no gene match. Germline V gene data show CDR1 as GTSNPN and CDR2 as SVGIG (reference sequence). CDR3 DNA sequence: TGTGCCTGGAGCCGACCGGGGACAGGGACCTACGAGCAGTACTTC. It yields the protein CAWSRPGTGTYEQYF.

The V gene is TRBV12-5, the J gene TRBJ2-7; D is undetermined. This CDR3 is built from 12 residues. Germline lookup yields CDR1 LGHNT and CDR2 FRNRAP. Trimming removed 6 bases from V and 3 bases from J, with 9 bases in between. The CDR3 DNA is TGTGCTAGTGGGAATCGGATCTACGAGCAGTACTTC. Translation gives CASGNRIYEQYF.

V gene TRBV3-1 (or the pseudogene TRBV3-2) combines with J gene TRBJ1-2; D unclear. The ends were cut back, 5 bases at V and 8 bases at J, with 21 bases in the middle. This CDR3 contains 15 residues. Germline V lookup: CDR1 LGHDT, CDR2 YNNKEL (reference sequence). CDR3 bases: TGTGCCAGCAGCAAGGAATATGGACGGCGGAGAGGCTACACCTTC. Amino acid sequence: CASSKEYGRRRGYTF.

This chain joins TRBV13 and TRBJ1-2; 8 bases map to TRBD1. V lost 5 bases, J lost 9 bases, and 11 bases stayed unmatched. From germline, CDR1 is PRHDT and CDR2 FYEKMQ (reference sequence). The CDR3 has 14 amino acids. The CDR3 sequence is CASSTIDRGLSYTF. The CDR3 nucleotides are TGTGCCAGCAGCACCATCGACAGGGGATTAAGCTACACCTTC.

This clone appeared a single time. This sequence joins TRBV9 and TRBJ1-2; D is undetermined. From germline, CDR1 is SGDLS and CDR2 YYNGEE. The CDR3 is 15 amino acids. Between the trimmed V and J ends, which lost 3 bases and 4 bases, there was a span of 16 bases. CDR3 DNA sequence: TGTGCCAGCAGCGCGTCCACCGCGAGGACCTATGGCTACACCTTC. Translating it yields CASSASTARTYGYTF.

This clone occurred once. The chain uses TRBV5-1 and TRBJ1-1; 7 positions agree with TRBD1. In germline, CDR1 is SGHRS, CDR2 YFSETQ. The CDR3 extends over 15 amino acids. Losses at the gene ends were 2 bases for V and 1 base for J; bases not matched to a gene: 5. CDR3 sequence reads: CASSFLTGPNTEAFF. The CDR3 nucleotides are TGCGCCAGCAGCTTTCTGACAGGGCCGAACACTGAAGCTTTCTTT.

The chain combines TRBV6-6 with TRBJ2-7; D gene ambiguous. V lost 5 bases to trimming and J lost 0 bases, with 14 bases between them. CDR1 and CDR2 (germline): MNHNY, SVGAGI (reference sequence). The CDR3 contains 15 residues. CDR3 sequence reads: CASSGNHLNSYEQYF. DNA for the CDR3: TGTGCCAGCAGTGGCAACCATCTCAACTCCTACGAGCAGTACTTC.

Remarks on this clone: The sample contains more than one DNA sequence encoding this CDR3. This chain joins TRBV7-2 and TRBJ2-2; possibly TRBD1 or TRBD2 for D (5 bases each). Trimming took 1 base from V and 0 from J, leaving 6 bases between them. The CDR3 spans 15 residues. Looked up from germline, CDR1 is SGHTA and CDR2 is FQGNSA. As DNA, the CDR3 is TGTGCCAGCAGCTTAGGGGGGTCGAACACCGGGGAGCTGTTTTTT. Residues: CASSLGGSNTGELFF.

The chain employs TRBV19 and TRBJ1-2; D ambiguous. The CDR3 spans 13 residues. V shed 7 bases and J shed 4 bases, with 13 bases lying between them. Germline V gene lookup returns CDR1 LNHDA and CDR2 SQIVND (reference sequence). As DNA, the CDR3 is TGTGCCAGTACCCAGGACGAGATCTATGGCTACACCTTC. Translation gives CASTQDEIYGYTF.

This CDR3 reads CSCRDTYEQYF. The CDR3 nucleotides read TGCAGTTGCCGGGATACCTACGAGCAGTACTTC. The V call is TRBV20-1, the J call TRBJ2-7, with D tentatively TRBD2 (5 bases). This CDR3 contains 11 residues. Germline loops: CDR1 DFQATT, CDR2 SNEGSKA (reference sequence). Trimming cost V 8 bases and J 2 bases, with 10 bases left between them.

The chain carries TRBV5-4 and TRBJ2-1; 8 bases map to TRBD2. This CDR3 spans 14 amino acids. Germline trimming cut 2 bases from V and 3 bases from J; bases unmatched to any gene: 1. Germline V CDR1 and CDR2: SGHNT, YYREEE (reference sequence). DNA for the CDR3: TGTGCCAGCAGCTTCGCGGGAGGCTACAATGAGCAGTTCTTC. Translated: CASSFAGGYNEQFF.

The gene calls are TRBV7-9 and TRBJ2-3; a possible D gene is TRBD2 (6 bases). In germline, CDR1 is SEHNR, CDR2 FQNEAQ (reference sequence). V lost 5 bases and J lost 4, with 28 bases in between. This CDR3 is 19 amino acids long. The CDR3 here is CASSRRRVGQGDASDTQYF. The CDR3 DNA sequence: TGTGCCAGCAGCCGTAGGAGGGTTGGGCAGGGAGATGCGTCAGATACGCAGTATTTT.

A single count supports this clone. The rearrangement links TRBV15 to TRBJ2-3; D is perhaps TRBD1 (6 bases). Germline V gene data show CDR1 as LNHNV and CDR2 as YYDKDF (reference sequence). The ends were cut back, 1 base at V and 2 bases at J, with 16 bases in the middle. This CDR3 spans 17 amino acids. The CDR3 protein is CATSRAPPGHSTDTQYF. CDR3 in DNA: TGTGCCACCAGCAGAGCTCCCCCGGGACATTCCACAGATACGCAGTATTTT.